Reported below is one T cell receptor beta chain. The antigen remains unidentified. The CDR3 is 14 amino acids. The germline CDR1 and CDR2 sequences are LNHDA and SQIVND (reference sequence). The junction had 1 base not matched to a gene; V was cut back by 7 bases and J by 0 bases. The data were taken from a study of T cells in Graves' hyperthyroidism and ophthalmopathy. TCR beta CDR3 region amplification was performed from RNA transcripts. With the HTBI primer set, the TCR CDR3 went through a first round of RT-PCR. TCRdb ran MiXCR on the multiplex PCR reads and lists one entry per CDR3 protein. The sample records about 760,000 distinct CDR3 sequences, roughly 32% being singletons. Uncontrolled infection, other autoimmune disease, pregnancy and lactation each barred patients from inclusion. Clinical symptoms, serum thyroxine and TRAb, thyroid ultrasound and orbital computed tomography together formed the diagnostic basis.

Study-wide points: Ophthalmopathy onset followed model prediction by a median approximately 6.2 months.

What was sequenced was blood. This TCR was recovered from a middle-aged woman with Graves' hyperthyroidism. The chain recombines TRBV19 with TRBJ2-7, with 12 positions matching TRBD2. The CDR3 here is CASKTSGSSYEQYF. CDR3 bases: TGTGCCAGTAAGACTAGCGGGAGCTCCTACGAGCAGTACTTC.